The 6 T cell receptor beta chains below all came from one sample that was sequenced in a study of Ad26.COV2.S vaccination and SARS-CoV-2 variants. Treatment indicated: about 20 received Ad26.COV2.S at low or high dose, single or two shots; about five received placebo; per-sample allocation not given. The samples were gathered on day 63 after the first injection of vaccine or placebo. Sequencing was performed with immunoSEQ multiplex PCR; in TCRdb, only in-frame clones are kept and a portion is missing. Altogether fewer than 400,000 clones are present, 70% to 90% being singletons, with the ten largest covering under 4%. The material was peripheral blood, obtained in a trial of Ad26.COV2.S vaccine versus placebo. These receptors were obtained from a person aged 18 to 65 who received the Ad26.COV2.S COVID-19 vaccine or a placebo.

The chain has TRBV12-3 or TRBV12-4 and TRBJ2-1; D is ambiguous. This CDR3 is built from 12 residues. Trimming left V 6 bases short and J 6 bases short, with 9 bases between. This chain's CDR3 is CASSPVVNEQFF. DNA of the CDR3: TGTGCCAGCAGCCCTGTCGTCAATGAGCAGTTCTTC.

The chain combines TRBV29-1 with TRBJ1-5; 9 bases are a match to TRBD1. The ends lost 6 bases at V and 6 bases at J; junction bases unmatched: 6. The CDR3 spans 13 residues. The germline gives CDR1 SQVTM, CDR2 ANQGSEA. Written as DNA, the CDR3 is TGCAGCGTATGGGACAGGGCAGGTCAGCCCCAGCATTTT. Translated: CSVWDRAGQPQHF.

CDR3 sequence reads: CASSLGVRVTYEQYF. CDR3 DNA sequence: TGTGCCAGCAGCTTGGGGGTCAGGGTAACCTACGAGCAGTACTTC. The V call is TRBV5-8, the J call TRBJ2-7; weak D call: TRBD1 (5 bases). The CDR3 extends over 15 amino acids. Germline lookup yields CDR1 SGHTS and CDR2 YDEGEE. Trimming removed 0 bases from V and 2 bases from J, with 12 bases in between.

The DNA of the CDR3 is TGTGCCAGCCAAGACATTTCCTACGAGCAGTACTTC. The encoded protein is CASQDISYEQYF. The chain joins TRBV27 to TRBJ2-7; D is unclear. The CDR3 spans 12 residues. The germline V gene has CDR1 MNHEY and CDR2 SMNVEV (reference sequence). Trimming took 8 bases from V and 1 from J, leaving 9 bases between them.

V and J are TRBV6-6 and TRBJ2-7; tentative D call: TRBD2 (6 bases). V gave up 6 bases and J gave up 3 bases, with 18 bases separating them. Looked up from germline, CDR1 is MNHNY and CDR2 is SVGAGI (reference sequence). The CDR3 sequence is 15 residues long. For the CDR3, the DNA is TGTGCCAGCAGCCCGCCCCAGGCGGGGTTCTACGAGCAGTACTTC. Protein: CASSPPQAGFYEQYF.

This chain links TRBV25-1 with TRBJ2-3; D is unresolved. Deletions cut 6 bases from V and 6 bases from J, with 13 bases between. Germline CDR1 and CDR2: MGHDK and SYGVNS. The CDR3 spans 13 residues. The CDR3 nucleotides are TGTGCCAGCAGGGCGGCCCTCAGGGATACGCAGTATTTT. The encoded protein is CASRAALRDTQYF. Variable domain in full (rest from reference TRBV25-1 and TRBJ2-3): EADIYQTPRYLVIGTGKKITLECSQTMGHDKMYWYQQDPGMELHLIHYSYGVNSTEKGDLSSESTVSRIRTEHFPLTLESARPSHTSQYLCASRAALRDTQYFGPGTRLTVL.